This passage covers 5 T cell receptor beta chains from one sample sequenced in a study of T cell responses to AZD1222 COVID-19 vaccine. The table came from immunoSEQ multiplex PCR; TCRdb's copy has only in-frame clones and leaves some out. The sample has roughly 170,000 clones; roughly 92% are singletons. The specimen comprised peripheral blood, sampled 28 days after the second AZD1222 dose. These receptor sequences come from an adult who received the AZD1222 COVID-19 vaccine.

The J gene is TRBJ2-1, the V gene TRBV7-9, with a possible D match to TRBD2 (6 bases). CDR3 length: 12 amino acids. Trimming stripped 5 bases from V and 7 bases from J, with 9 bases between. CDR1 and CDR2 (germline): SEHNR, FQNEAQ (reference sequence). Here the CDR3 DNA reads TGTGCCAGCAGCGCTGGGGGGAATGAGCAGTTCTTC. Translating it yields CASSAGGNEQFF.

The J gene is TRBJ1-1, the V gene TRBV7-8; D ambiguous. This CDR3 spans 13 amino acids. Trimming took off 5 bases at V and 2 bases at J, with 9 bases between the two ends. Germline V gene sequence: CDR1 SGHVS, CDR2 FQNEAQ. The CDR3 bases are TGTGCCAGCAGCCGGGCCTTAAACACTGAAGCTTTCTTT. Its protein product is CASSRALNTEAFF.

CDR3 DNA sequence: TGTGCCATCAGCACAGGGTCCAGCGACGAGCAGTACTTC. Amino acids: CAISTGSSDEQYF. V and J are TRBV10-3 and TRBJ2-7; D perhaps matches TRBD1 (6 bases). The CDR3 extends over 13 amino acids. Trimming took off 6 bases at V and 5 bases at J, with 14 bases between the two ends. Germline CDR1 reads ENHRY; CDR2 reads SYGVKD.

The chain links TRBV5-6 to TRBJ1-1; D not certain. The CDR3 is made up of 13 amino acids. The V end lost 5 bases, the J end lost 0 bases, and 8 bases lay between the germline ends. In germline, CDR1 is SGHDT, CDR2 YYEEEE. The CDR3 spells CASSHPMNTEAFF. CDR3 DNA: TGTGCCAGCAGTCACCCTATGAACACTGAAGCTTTCTTT. The full variable domain, in which reference TRBV5-6 and TRBJ1-1 provide the parts outside the CDR3, is DAGVTQSPTHLIKTRGQQVTLRCSPKSGHDTVSWYQQALGQGPQFIFQYYEEEERQRGNFPDRFSGHQFPNYSSELNVNALLLGDSALYLCASSHPMNTEAFFGQGTRLTVV.

The chain links TRBV29-1 to TRBJ1-1, with a tentative D call TRBD1 (5 bases). This CDR3 has 15 residues. Germline V gives CDR1 SQVTM, CDR2 ANQGSEA. Trimming cost V 2 bases and J 1 base, with 14 bases left between them. The DNA of the CDR3 is TGCAGCGTTGAAACAGGTATGGCCCGGAACACTGAAGCTTTCTTT. It yields the protein CSVETGMARNTEAFF.